The 8 T cell receptor beta chains presented below share a single source sample, sequenced in a study of CD8+CD57+ T cells in acquired aplastic anemia. Genomic DNA was employed as the template in profiling TCR beta VDJ and CDR3. TCRdb independently ran MiXCR on the reads; one entry per CDR3 protein. Counted here are some 410,000 distinct CDR3 sequences, 55% to 75% occurring once; the ten biggest clones make up approximately 4%. What was sequenced was sorted CD4+, CD8+, or CD8+CD57+ T cells (not recorded which) from PBMCs. The receptors here all came from a human donor in good health, serving as a control.

The chain uses TRBV6-6 and TRBJ1-3, with D unresolved. The V end lost 7 bases, the J end lost 0 bases, and 13 bases lay between the germline ends. CDR1 and CDR2 from the germline V gene are MNHNY and SVGAGI (reference sequence). The CDR3 loop spans 15 amino acids. The CDR3 DNA follows: TGTGCCAGCACAGAGGCACAGTACTCTGGAAACACCATATATTTT. Translation: CASTEAQYSGNTIYF.

The rearrangement uses TRBV20-1 and TRBJ2-7; the match to TRBD1 covers 9 bases. This CDR3 region has 14 residues. Trimming took 5 bases from V and 3 from J; bases not matched to a gene: 8. In germline, CDR1 is DFQATT, CDR2 SNEGSKA (reference sequence). The CDR3 DNA sequence: TGCAGTGCTCGCGGACAGGGGATTAACTACGAGCAGTACTTC. Protein: CSARGQGINYEQYF.

Turning to this clonotype: The conserved phenylalanine or tryptophan normally closing the CDR3 is absent here, so this likely arose from a read error. It is unclear where the CDR3 begins or ends on the DNA, so no DNA is shown, and the CDR3 is as TCRdb lists it. V usage is TRBV7-3 and J usage is TRBJ1-6. From germline, CDR1 is SGHTA and CDR2 FQGTGA. The CDR3 spans 8 amino acids, including both terminal residues. Here the CDR3 reads CASSGGLA.

This sequence joins TRBV7-9 and TRBJ2-5, with D possibly being TRBD1 or TRBD2 (7 bases each). Between the trimmed V and J ends, which lost 4 bases and 4 bases, there was a span of 13 bases. CDR3 length: 14 residues. The germline CDR1 and CDR2 sequences are SEHNR and FQNEAQ (reference sequence). The CDR3 DNA reads as TGTGCCAGCAGCTCAGGGGGGGGGTCAGAGACCCAGTACTTC. As protein: CASSSGGGSETQYF.

This clonotype was seen just once. As the CDR3 is not closed by the conserved phenylalanine or tryptophan, this likely results from a read error. The limits of the CDR3 on the DNA are not certain, so only TCRdb's listed CDR3 is given. The gene calls are TRBV9 and TRBJ2-7; the D call TRBD1 from the table was never checked on the DNA. Germline-derived CDR1 and CDR2 are SGDLS and YYNGEE. The CDR3 sequence runs 13 residues, both termini included. This chain's CDR3 is CASSRQGGTNEKL.

This clonotype was seen a single time. The J gene is TRBJ1-6, the V gene TRBV7-9, with D possibly TRBD1 on 6 matching bases. Germline loops: CDR1 SEHNR, CDR2 FQNEAQ (reference sequence). V lost 1 base and J 7 bases, leaving 11 bases between the germline ends. CDR3 length equals 15 residues. The CDR3 DNA reads TGTGCCAGCAGCTTAGTTTCAGGGGAAAATTCACCCCTCCACTTT. Protein product: CASSLVSGENSPLHF.

This chain links TRBV6-4 with TRBJ2-7; 9 nucleotides agree with TRBD2. This CDR3 is 17 amino acids long. The V and J ends lost 8 bases and 2 bases, in that order; junction bases with no gene match: 16. Per germline, CDR1 MRHNA and CDR2 SNTAGT. Here the CDR3 DNA reads TGTGCCAGCTCTGAATCTATTAGCGGGGGCCGAACCTACGAGCAGTACTTC. It translates to CASSESISGGRTYEQYF.

This clonotype was counted only a few times. The chain links TRBV3-1 to TRBJ2-2; 11 positions agree with TRBD2. The CDR3 extends over 18 amino acids. After removal of 1 base from V and 4 bases from J, the junction contained 8 bases not matched to a gene. Germline CDR1 and CDR2: LGHDT and YNNKEL (reference sequence). The CDR3 DNA sequence: TGTGCCAGCAGCCAAGGTAGACTAGCGGGGAGTTTCACCGGGGAGCTGTTTTTT. Amino acids: CASSQGRLAGSFTGELFF.